This T cell receptor (beta chain) was profiled in a study of blood T cell repertoires in COVID-19. The CDR3 covers 17 residues. Looked up from germline, CDR1 is SGHTA and CDR2 is FQGNSA. V shed 5 bases, J shed 5 bases, and the junction held 11 bases outside the gene matches. Assay: immunoSEQ multiplex PCR; the TCRdb copy retains only in-frame clones and omits some. The sample has some 460,000 clones, around 87% seen once. The rearrangement links TRBV7-2 to TRBJ1-4; 10 bases agree with TRBD1. The specimen was PBMCs or T cells enriched from blood (not recorded which). The TCR sequence derives from a woman between 18 and 29 years old who had recovered from COVID-19. Here the CDR3 DNA reads TGTGCCAGCAGCGCACGACAGGGGGCTGGCACAAATGAAAAACTGTTTTTT. It codes for CASSARQGAGTNEKLFF. Supplemented by reference TRBV7-2 and TRBJ1-4, the full variable domain reads GAGVSQSPSNKVTEKGKDVELRCDPISGHTALYWYRQSLGQGLEFLIYFQGNSAPDKSGLPSDRFSAERTGGSVSTLTIQRTQQEDSAVYLCASSARQGAGTNEKLFFGSGTQLSVL.